The 17 T cell receptor beta chains reported below all come from one sample, sequenced in a study of radiation and T cells in renal cell carcinoma (dated by TCRdb to about 2020). The time point label for this specimen denotes: baseline pretreatment blood. Reading the label with the study, this specimen's treatment or condition is: 15 Gy SBRT to primary tumor, nephrectomy 4 weeks later. Libraries were constructed by the immunoSEQ multiplex PCR assay. In its TCRdb copy, this immuneACCESS table keeps in-frame sequences only and misses some clones. Where compared with another copy, unresolved V genes explain less than half of these, and the others have no known cause. This sample comprises some 95,000 clones, 75% to 90% of them detected only once. The ten biggest clones cover about 7.9% of the sample. Material: blood, obtained from a patient whose treatment included radiotherapy and nephrectomy. The receptor set was obtained from a man between 45 and 60 years old with renal cell carcinoma.

The V and J genes are TRBV5-1 and TRBJ1-1; a possible D gene is TRBD1 (5 bases). V lost 4 bases to trimming and J lost 1 base, with 11 bases between them. CDR3 length: 14 amino acids. Looked up from germline, CDR1 is SGHRS and CDR2 is YFSETQ. CDR3 amino acids: CASSPDSSNTEAFF. The CDR3 region has the DNA TGCGCCAGCAGCCCCGACAGTTCGAACACTGAAGCTTTCTTT.

This clone was recorded once. The rearrangement links TRBV28 to TRBJ1-3; TRBD1 is a possible D gene (5 bases). The CDR3 loop spans 14 amino acids. V lost 7 bases and J 4 bases, leaving 14 bases between the germline ends. Germline assignment: CDR1 MDHEN and CDR2 SYDVKM. CDR3 DNA sequence: TGTGCCAGCATGGGTGGGGGGAACGGAAACACCATATATTTT. Its translation is CASMGGGNGNTIYF.

This chain links TRBV2 with TRBJ1-5; D uncertain. The CDR3 consists of 16 residues. Trimming took off 4 bases at V and 0 bases at J, with 13 bases between the two ends. Germline lookup yields CDR1 SNHLY and CDR2 FYNNEI. The CDR3 DNA sequence: TGTGCCAGCAGTGCAGGCAGACCTTATAGCAATCAGCCCCAGCATTTT. Protein: CASSAGRPYSNQPQHF.

This clone was picked up one time. The chain joins TRBV5-1 to TRBJ2-5; 10 bases are a match to TRBD1. The CDR3 is 16 amino acids. Germline loops: CDR1 SGHRS, CDR2 YFSETQ. V lost 4 bases to trimming and J lost 5 bases; unmatched junction nucleotides: 11. In DNA, the CDR3 is TGCGCCAGCAGCGTTACCGGGACAGGGGTTTGGGAGACCCAGTACTTC. Amino acids: CASSVTGTGVWETQYF.

The chain carries TRBV6-6 and TRBJ1-2, with TRBD1 matching 7 bases. This CDR3 is built from 14 residues. V trimming: 5 bases; J trimming: 4 bases; junction bases outside the gene matches: 7. Germline V lookup: CDR1 MNHNY, CDR2 SVGAGI (reference sequence). The chain's CDR3 is CASSKQGYGYGYTF. The CDR3 DNA reads as TGTGCCAGCAGTAAACAGGGGTACGGCTATGGCTACACCTTC.

V gene TRBV9 combines with J gene TRBJ2-7; D gene uncertain. The CDR3 is 15 residues long. Germline assignment: CDR1 SGDLS and CDR2 YYNGEE. V was shortened by 3 bases and J by 6 bases, with 19 bases between the two germline ends. CDR3 in DNA: TGTGCCAGCAGCGCTACGTTGGACCTCCGTGGCGAGCAGTACTTC. Its protein is CASSATLDLRGEQYF.

The chain links TRBV11-2 to TRBJ1-1; TRBD1 matches 8 bases. The germline V gene has CDR1 SGHAT and CDR2 FQNNGV. The length of the CDR3 is 15 residues. Losses at the gene ends were 5 bases for V and 0 bases for J; bases not matched to a gene: 5. The CDR3 DNA sequence: TGTGCCAGCAGCCCCGGACAGGGAATGAACACTGAAGCTTTCTTT. Translation: CASSPGQGMNTEAFF.

The rearrangement joins TRBV7-9 to TRBJ2-1; 10 bases are shared with TRBD2. The CDR3 consists of 16 residues. Germline trimming cut 2 bases from V and 3 bases from J; bases unmatched to any gene: 4. The germline V gene encodes CDR1 SEHNR and CDR2 FQNEAQ (reference sequence). The CDR3 loop is CASSLQASGSYNEQFF. CDR3 DNA sequence: TGTGCCAGCAGCTTACAGGCTAGCGGGAGCTACAATGAGCAGTTCTTC.

The chain uses TRBV7-8 and TRBJ1-5; TRBD1 aligns across 11 bases. The CDR3 contains 17 residues. The J segment lost 6 bases and the V segment lost 1 base, leaving 8 bases of the junction unmatched. Per the germline V gene, CDR1 is SGHVS and CDR2 is FQNEAQ. The CDR3 coding sequence is TGTGCCAGCAGCTTAGGGCCCGGGACAGGGGGTGGTCAGCCCCAGCATTTT. It yields the protein CASSLGPGTGGGQPQHF.

The chain employs TRBV18 and TRBJ1-1; weak D call: TRBD1 (5 bases). Trimming removed 0 bases from V and 11 bases from J, with 19 bases in between. The CDR3 contains 15 residues. Germline CDR1 KGHSH, CDR2 LQKENI. The CDR3 is CASSPPNRDSEKAFF. The CDR3 coding sequence is TGTGCCAGCTCACCACCGAACCGGGACTCCGAAAAGGCTTTCTTT.

V is TRBV2 and J is TRBJ1-1; D unresolved. Germline V CDR1 and CDR2: SNHLY, FYNNEI. The CDR3 consists of 14 residues. V lost 8 bases and J lost 1, with 14 bases in between. The CDR3 region is CASRPLDGNTEAFF. The DNA for the CDR3 is TGTGCCAGCCGACCCCTAGACGGGAACACTGAAGCTTTCTTT.

This clone was observed a handful of times. The rearrangement links TRBV4-3 to TRBJ1-1, with no clear D. CDR3 length equals 14 residues. Germline-derived CDR1 and CDR2 are LGHNA and YSLEER. Trimming took 0 bases from V and 2 from J, leaving 7 bases between them. Here the CDR3 reads CASSQETANTEAFF. CDR3 DNA sequence: TGCGCCAGCAGCCAAGAAACAGCCAACACTGAAGCTTTCTTT.

The genes are TRBV7-3 and TRBJ1-6, with 9 nucleotides matching TRBD1. Germline V gives CDR1 SGHTA, CDR2 FQGTGA. The length of the CDR3 is 16 residues. Germline trimming cut 1 base from V and 6 bases from J; bases unmatched to any gene: 4. CDR3 protein: CASSLRGQGSNSPLHF. The CDR3 DNA reads TGTGCCAGCAGCTTAAGGGGACAGGGATCTAATTCACCCCTCCACTTT.

This clone was detected only a few times. The chain combines TRBV29-1 with TRBJ1-1, with D unresolved. This CDR3 region has 11 residues. CDR1 is SQVTM, CDR2 ANQGSEA, per germline. The CDR3, as DNA: TGCGTTCTCGGTACACCCGGGGAAGCTTTCTTT. This encodes CVLGTPGEAFF. The whole variable domain, filled in from reference TRBV29-1 and TRBJ1-1, reads SAVISQKPSRDICQRGTSLTIQCQVDSQVTMMFWYRQQPGQSLTLIATANQGSEATYESGFVIDKFPISRPNLTFSTLTVSNMSPEDSSIYLCVLGTPGEAFFGQGTRLTVV.

The chain links TRBV11-2 to TRBJ2-3; D not certain. CDR1 and CDR2 from the germline V gene are SGHAT and FQNNGV. V lost 0 bases and J 4 bases, leaving 8 bases between the germline ends. The CDR3 consists of 14 residues. In nucleotides, the CDR3 is TGTGCCAGCAGCTTAGACGTTAGTTCAGATACGCAGTATTTT. Encoded protein: CASSLDVSSDTQYF.

Here the CDR3 DNA reads TGTGCCAGCAGCTTTCTCCTGACAGGGTCCGGAAACACCATATATTTT. Amino acid sequence: CASSFLLTGSGNTIYF. The chain has TRBV7-9 and TRBJ1-3, with TRBD1 matching over 7 bases. The CDR3 runs to 16 residues. V trimming: 3 bases; J trimming: 4 bases; junction bases outside the gene matches: 9. Germline V lookup: CDR1 SEHNR, CDR2 FQNEAQ (reference sequence).

This chain connects TRBV15 to TRBJ2-7; D may be TRBD1 (7 bases). Germline CDR1 and CDR2: LNHNV and YYDKDF (reference sequence). This CDR3 is 18 amino acids long. V lost 0 bases and J lost 6, with 24 bases in between. The CDR3 coding sequence is TGTGCCACCAGCAGAGATGAACAGCAGGGGGGAACCCTAGGCGAGCAGTACTTC. Its protein product is CATSRDEQQGGTLGEQYF. The complete variable domain, with remaining parts taken from reference TRBV15 and TRBJ2-7, reads DAMVIQNPRYQVTQFGKPVTLSCSQTLNHNVMYWYQQKSSQAPKLLFHYYDKDFNNEADTPDNFQSRRPNTSFCFLDIRSPGLGDTAMYLCATSRDEQQGGTLGEQYFGPGTRLTVT.